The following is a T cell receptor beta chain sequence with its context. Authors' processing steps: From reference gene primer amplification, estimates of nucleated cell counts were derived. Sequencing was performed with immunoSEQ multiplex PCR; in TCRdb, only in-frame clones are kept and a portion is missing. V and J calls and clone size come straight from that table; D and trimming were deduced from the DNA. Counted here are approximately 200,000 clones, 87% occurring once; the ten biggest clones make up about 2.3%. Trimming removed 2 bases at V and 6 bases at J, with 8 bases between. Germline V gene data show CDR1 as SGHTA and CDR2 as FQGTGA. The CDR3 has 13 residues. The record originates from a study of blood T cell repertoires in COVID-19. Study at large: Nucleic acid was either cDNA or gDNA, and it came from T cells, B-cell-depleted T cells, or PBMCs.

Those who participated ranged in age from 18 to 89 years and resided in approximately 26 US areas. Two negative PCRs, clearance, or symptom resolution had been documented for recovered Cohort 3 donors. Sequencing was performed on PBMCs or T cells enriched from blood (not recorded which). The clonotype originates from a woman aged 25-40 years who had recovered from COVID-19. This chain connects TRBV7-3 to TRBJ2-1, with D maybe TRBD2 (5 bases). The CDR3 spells CASSLSGGNEQFF. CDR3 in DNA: TGTGCCAGCAGCTTATCCGGAGGCAATGAGCAGTTCTTC.